This TCR beta chain was retrieved from a study of cytomegalovirus exposure and HLA in healthy donors (dated by TCRdb to about 2017). Turning to the overall study: According to a later analysis, one platform produced both the roughly 130 validation repertoires and the 666 repertoires of the first cohort. The study aimed to test whether cataloging public T cell receptors could reveal signatures of past pathogen exposure. A separate validation cohort of roughly 120 different subjects was used in addition to the 666-subject first cohort. The study combined high-throughput TCR immunosequencing, statistical association of individual TCRs with disease status, and machine learning to predict cytomegalovirus infection status. Summary of the overall study and its limitations: The study listed 164 TCR beta chains as associated with cytomegalovirus. In vitro tests confirmed that a few of the cytomegalovirus-associated TCR beta chains recognize cytomegalovirus antigens. The classifier was reported to diagnose cytomegalovirus status with high specificity and sensitivity in both the original and validation cohorts. In a later analysis, TCRs clustered in the first cohort were found to also tend to co-occur in the 100 to 150 validation repertoires, with about 94% of cluster scores above 0. While some public TCRs were present in many individuals, most TCR sequences turned up only very rarely across donors. The authors suggested that the approach could potentially be extended to other disease states and immunological phenotypes. A later analysis had no HLA typing for the validation cohort, so co-occurrence there was scored across all 130 or so repertoires.

Donors formed part of the validation cohort, which comprised 120 subjects and was distinct from the first cohort of 666 subjects. At the junction V is shortened by 7 bases and J by 4 bases, with 19 bases in between. Spanning cysteine to phenylalanine, the CDR3 consists of 15 amino acids. Only the CDR3 part of the read is kept: 45 bases, read in frame from the first base. CDR1 LGHNA and CDR2 YNFKEQ were looked up in the germline V gene. About this clone: There is no known antigen for this receptor. No much larger clone is present one base from it, and per-base qualities are unavailable.

The library was made by the immunoSEQ multiplex PCR assay. The authors processed their data as follows. A statistical classification framework was developed to diagnose cytomegalovirus status using the catalog of TCR beta chain sequences. As stored in TCRdb, this immuneACCESS dataset retains in-frame rearrangements with V and J assigned. A fraction of the clones does not appear; measured against another copy, unresolved V genes explain less than half of the discrepancy, and the remainder lacks a known reason. V and J calls and clone size come straight from that table; D and trimming were deduced from the DNA. The sample table records about 240,000 clones; about 86% of these occur just once. The ten largest clones capture about 3% of the sample.

This receptor was identified in a man younger than 30 in good health and CMV-seronegative. The sequenced material came from PBMCs. The chain couples TRBV4-2 to TRBJ1-1; TRBD1 is a weak D gene call, 6 bases matching. The CDR3: CASNSGLQGSTEAFF. The DNA sequence reads TGTGCCAGCAACTCCGGTCTGCAGGGGAGCACTGAAGCTTTCTTT.